The T cell receptor beta chain under discussion was sequenced for a study of T cells in Graves' hyperthyroidism and ophthalmopathy. Broader study findings: Clonotypes that were expanded in thyroid above 0.001 mostly appeared in blood too.

This clonotype was counted many times. What it recognizes is unknown. TCR beta CDR3 regions were amplified from RNA. With the HTBI primer set, the TCR CDR3 went through a first round of RT-PCR. Using its own MiXCR run on the multiplex PCR reads, TCRdb lists one record per CDR3 protein. The data show about 740,000 distinct CDR3 sequences, around 15% seen once. Patients aged 18 to 65 had newly diagnosed hyperthyroidism of under 2 months' duration. The CDR3 is 16 residues long. The V segment lost 1 base and the J segment 5 bases; nucleotides outside the gene matches: 6. CDR1 is LGHDT and CDR2 is YNNKEL in the germline V gene (reference sequence).

The chain has TRBV3-1 and TRBJ2-4; 9 positions match TRBD2. Material: blood. The TCR originated in a young woman with Graves' hyperthyroidism. CDR3 nucleotide sequence: TGTGCCAGCAGCCAAGGACTAGCGGCCGCCGAAAACATTCAGTACTTC. Translation gives CASSQGLAAAENIQYF.